The 25 T cell receptor beta chains below were found in one sample sequenced in a study of vaccination effects on CD4 cells after COVID-19 (dated by TCRdb to between 2021 and 2024). The ViraFEST assay stimulated PBMC with viral peptide pools and then used TCR sequencing to identify antigen-specific CD4+ T cell clonotypes by expansion. After around eleven days of culture, CD4+ T cells were isolated with the EasySep CD4+ T cell isolation kit. Negative nucleocapsid antibody results before and after vaccination confirmed that the healthy vaccine recipients had no prior SARS-CoV-2 infection. No antigens are known for them. Receptors were amplified or captured by the immunoSEQ multiplex PCR assay. In its TCRdb copy, this immuneACCESS table keeps in-frame sequences only and misses some clones. Where compared with another copy, unresolved V genes explain less than half of these, and the others have no known cause. For this sample there are about 73,000 clones; around 79% appear just once. The ten largest clonotypes hold 2.5% to 3.5% of the sample.

This material consisted of CD4+ T cells from PBMCs cultured with HCoV-NL63 spike peptides, taken before COVID-19 vaccination. The sample's cell subset or site, from its label and the paper: HCoV-NL63 spike overlapping peptide pool stimulation. Source of these receptors: a human donor who received a COVID-19 vaccine.

This sequence joins TRBV7-9 and TRBJ2-7; D unresolved. The V gene's germline CDR1 is SEHNR and CDR2 FQNEAQ (reference sequence). The CDR3 covers 12 residues. For the CDR3, the DNA is TGTGCGCCCCCCGACGGGCTCTACGAGCAGTACGTC. Its translation: CAPPDGLYEQYV.

CDR3 sequence reads: CASREAGAGVEQYV. The CDR3 DNA reads TGTGCCAGCCGCGAGGCAGGGGCCGGGGTCGAGCAGTACGTC. The chain employs TRBV6-5 and TRBJ2-7; D possibly corresponds to TRBD1 (6 bases). Germline CDR1 MNHEY, CDR2 SVGAGI. The V end lost 8 bases, the J end lost 6 bases, and 20 bases lay between the germline ends. This CDR3 region has 14 residues.

The chain links TRBV27 to TRBJ1-2, with a possible D match to TRBD1 (5 bases). Germline-derived CDR1 and CDR2 are MNHEY and SMNVEV (reference sequence). This CDR3 comprises 14 residues. V was trimmed by 2 bases and J by 6 bases, leaving 13 bases between them. This chain's CDR3 is CASSLLGLGDGYTF. CDR3 DNA: TGTGCCAGCAGTTTACTGGGGCTTGGGGATGGCTACACCTTC.

Only a few counts were recorded for this clone. The V call is TRBV6-6, the J call TRBJ2-3, with 11 bases aligning to TRBD1. The V gene's germline CDR1 is MNHNY and CDR2 SVGAGI (reference sequence). This CDR3 comprises 14 residues. V was clipped by 4 bases and J by 4 bases; unmatched bases: 1. This CDR3 is CASSWGQGADTQYF. The CDR3 DNA reads as TGTGCCAGCAGTTGGGGACAGGGGGCAGATACGCAGTATTTT.

The V gene is TRBV24-1, the J gene TRBJ2-1, with 8 bases identical to TRBD1. Germline V CDR1 and CDR2: KGHDR, SFDVKD. This CDR3 has 15 residues. The J segment lost 5 bases and the V segment lost 6 bases, leaving 8 bases of the junction unmatched. The CDR3 protein is CATSLQGARNNEQFF. Here the CDR3 DNA reads TGTGCCACCAGTTTGCAGGGGGCTCGAAACAATGAGCAGTTCTTC.

The chain combines TRBV9 with TRBJ2-3; 8 bases line up with TRBD2. The CDR3 loop spans 14 amino acids. Trimming took 8 bases from V and 5 from J; bases not matched to a gene: 10. CDR1 and CDR2 from the germline V gene are SGDLS and YYNGEE. The CDR3 spells CASSRGGVEDTQYF. The DNA for the CDR3 is TGTGCCAGTTCTCGGGGGGGCGTGGAAGATACGCAGTATTTT.

This chain joins TRBV7-2 and TRBJ2-1; possible D gene TRBD2, 5 bases. In germline, CDR1 is SGHTA, CDR2 FQGNSA. Trimming pared 4 bases from V and 6 bases from J, leaving 10 bases between. CDR3 length: 13 amino acids. CDR3 DNA: TGTGCCAGCAGCTATGACTACCCCAATGAGCAGTTCTTC. As protein: CASSYDYPNEQFF.

The chain links TRBV18 to TRBJ2-5, with 9 nucleotides matching TRBD2. V dropped 3 bases and J dropped 4; count of bases not matched to a gene: 9. The CDR3 is made up of 16 amino acids. Germline lookup yields CDR1 KGHSH and CDR2 LQKENI. For the CDR3, the DNA is TGTGCCAGCTCACCGTCATCCAGCGGGGGGAGAGAGACCCAGTACTTC. Translating it yields CASSPSSSGGRETQYF.

This chain joins TRBV29-1 and TRBJ1-1, with D possibly being TRBD1 (5 bases). Germline-derived CDR1 and CDR2 are SQVTM and ANQGSEA. This CDR3 has 12 residues. The V end lost 2 bases, the J end lost 10 bases, and 14 bases lay between the germline ends. The CDR3 protein is CSVETGLLRAFF. The CDR3 nucleotides read TGCAGCGTTGAAACAGGTTTACTTCGAGCTTTCTTT.

The genes are TRBV10-3 and TRBJ1-3; no definite D call. The germline V gene encodes CDR1 ENHRY and CDR2 SYGVKD. CDR3 size: 14 residues. The ends were cut back, 11 bases at V and 0 bases at J, with 14 bases in the middle. CDR3 DNA sequence: TGTGCCTCCCGAGGCCAGAGCTCTGGAAACACCATATATTTT. Amino acid sequence: CASRGQSSGNTIYF.

V usage is TRBV5-1 and J usage is TRBJ2-1; D is uncertain. Germline V gives CDR1 SGHRS, CDR2 YFSETQ. The germline V and J ends were trimmed by 0 bases and 12 bases, with 19 bases remaining between them. This CDR3 spans 15 amino acids. The CDR3 region is CASSLGETTFMTQFF. CDR3 sequence (DNA): TGCGCCAGCAGCTTGGGAGAGACAACCTTCATGACGCAGTTCTTC.

This rearrangement joins TRBV6-5 to TRBJ2-4, with D perhaps being TRBD1 or TRBD2 (5 bases each). Germline loops: CDR1 MNHEY, CDR2 SVGAGI. V shed 4 bases and J shed 6 bases, with 16 bases lying between them. The CDR3 contains 15 residues. The chain's CDR3 is CASSSVEGPRNIQYF. In DNA form, the CDR3 reads TGTGCCAGCAGTTCGGTCGAGGGGCCGAGAAACATTCAGTACTTC.

The rearrangement uses TRBV5-1 and TRBJ1-1; the D is unclear. The ends were cut back, 4 bases at V and 6 bases at J, with 13 bases in the middle. CDR1 and CDR2 (germline): SGHRS, YFSETQ. The CDR3 is 13 residues long. DNA for the CDR3: TGCGCCAGCAGCCCCGTGGTGGAGGCTGAAGCTTTCTTT. It encodes CASSPVVEAEAFF.

This chain connects TRBV6-1 to TRBJ2-5; 14 bases line up with TRBD2. CDR1 and CDR2 (germline): MNHNS, SASEGT. The J segment lost 3 bases and the V segment lost 4 bases, leaving 7 bases of the junction unmatched. The length of the CDR3 is 17 residues. In nucleotides, the CDR3 is TGTGCCAGCAGTGGGCCTATGGGACTAGCGGGGGAAGAGACCCAGTACTTC. Protein product: CASSGPMGLAGEETQYF.

This clone was detected a few times. J is TRBJ1-6 and V is TRBV7-3; D is possibly TRBD1 (5 bases). V dropped 0 bases and J dropped 6 bases, with 12 bases sitting between them. Per the germline V gene, CDR1 is SGHTA and CDR2 is FQGTGA. This CDR3 region has 16 residues. CDR3: CASSLTGQGSNSPLHF. The CDR3 DNA follows: TGTGCCAGCAGCTTAACGGGTCAGGGAAGTAATTCACCCCTCCACTTT. The full variable domain, with the rest looked up from reference TRBV7-3 and TRBJ1-6, is GAGVSQTPSNKVTEKGKYVELRCDPISGHTALYWYRQSLGQGPEFLIYFQGTGAADDSGLPNDRFFAVRPEGSVSTLKIQRTERGDSAVYLCASSLTGQGSNSPLHFGNGTRLTVT.

The rearrangement joins TRBV20-1 to TRBJ2-2, with 9 nucleotides matching TRBD1. Germline CDR1 DFQATT, CDR2 SNEGSKA (reference sequence). The CDR3 extends over 15 amino acids. After removal of 3 bases from V and 6 bases from J, the junction contained 8 bases not matched to a gene. CDR3 in amino acids: CSASSGTGRAGELFF. The CDR3 bases are TGCAGTGCTAGTTCCGGGACAGGGAGGGCCGGGGAGCTGTTTTTT.

V is TRBV7-9 and J is TRBJ1-5; 9 bases map to TRBD1. V was pared by 2 bases and J by 7 bases, with 6 bases of the junction left unmatched. The CDR3 loop spans 15 amino acids. Per the germline V gene, CDR1 is SEHNR and CDR2 is FQNEAQ (reference sequence). CDR3 region: CASSLTGGGGQPQHF. In DNA, the CDR3 is TGTGCCAGCAGCTTAACAGGGGGCGGTGGGCAGCCCCAGCATTTT.

CDR3 coding DNA: TGTGCCAGCAGCACTCGGACTAGCGGGGGGGCGGAGACCCAGTACTTC. As protein: CASSTRTSGGAETQYF. The V and J genes are TRBV7-2 and TRBJ2-5; the match to TRBD2 covers 15 bases. The ends lost 5 bases at V and 5 bases at J; junction bases unmatched: 6. Germline V lookup: CDR1 SGHTA, CDR2 FQGNSA. The CDR3 has 16 residues.

The V call is TRBV6-5, the J call TRBJ1-1; the match to TRBD1 covers 8 bases. CDR1 is MNHEY and CDR2 is SVGAGI in the germline V gene. V trimming: 2 bases; J trimming: 1 base; junction bases outside the gene matches: 3. The length of the CDR3 is 15 residues. The CDR3: CASSYTGQENTEAFF. Here the CDR3 DNA reads TGTGCCAGCAGTTACACGGGACAGGAGAACACTGAAGCTTTCTTT.

This clone has only one observation. V gene TRBV5-1 combines with J gene TRBJ1-4, with TRBD1 matching over 8 bases. The germline V gene encodes CDR1 SGHRS and CDR2 YFSETQ. The J segment lost 3 bases and the V segment lost 0 bases, leaving 4 bases of the junction unmatched. The CDR3 has 16 amino acids. CDR3 protein: CASSLGQGAANEKLFF. The CDR3 DNA sequence: TGCGCCAGCAGCTTGGGGCAGGGGGCAGCTAATGAAAAACTGTTTTTT.

V is TRBV5-8 and J is TRBJ2-3, with 10 bases that match TRBD2. The V segment lost 7 bases and the J segment 0 bases; nucleotides outside the gene matches: 17. The CDR3 is made up of 19 amino acids. CDR1 and CDR2 from the germline V gene are SGHTS and YDEGEE. CDR3 coding DNA: TGTGCCAGCCCCAGGGCCCCAGCGGGGGGGCCTCCGAGCACAGATACGCAGTATTTT. It codes for CASPRAPAGGPPSTDTQYF.

This clone has just a few counts. The V gene is TRBV12-3 or TRBV12-4, the J gene TRBJ1-2; no clear D gene. V was clipped by 5 bases and J by 8 bases, with 6 bases between them. The CDR3 contains 10 residues. CDR3 sequence: CASSRLGYTF. The CDR3 DNA follows: TGTGCCAGCAGTCGGCTGGGCTACACCTTC.

This rearrangement joins TRBV24-1 to TRBJ1-5; TRBD1 aligns across 7 bases. The trim removed 5 bases at V and 4 bases at J, leaving 13 bases unmatched. This CDR3 contains 17 residues. CDR1 and CDR2 from the germline V gene are KGHDR and SFDVKD. The CDR3 region has the DNA TGTGCCACCAGTGGGGACAAGGGACAGAATCTAAATCAGCCCCAGCATTTT. This codes for CATSGDKGQNLNQPQHF.

V is TRBV4-3 and J is TRBJ2-1; 7 nucleotides line up with TRBD2. The junction had 2 bases not matched to a gene; V was cut back by 2 bases and J by 4 bases. There are 14 residues in the CDR3. Germline values: CDR1 LGHNA, CDR2 YSLEER. This CDR3 reads CASSQWRGYNEQFF. CDR3 DNA sequence: TGCGCCAGCAGCCAATGGCGGGGGTACAATGAGCAGTTCTTC.

This clone came up a few times. This rearrangement joins TRBV18 to TRBJ2-2; perhaps D is TRBD1 or TRBD2 (5 bases each). Germline V lookup: CDR1 KGHSH, CDR2 LQKENI. V lost 3 bases and J lost 8, with 16 bases in between. The CDR3 consists of 15 residues. CDR3 nucleotide sequence: TGTGCCAGCTCACCCCGGGACCCTAGCATTGGGGAGCTGTTTTTT. As protein: CASSPRDPSIGELFF.